A selection of T cell receptor beta chains follows, all from one sample in a study of T-cell reconstitution after alpha-beta-depleted transplantation in children. TCRdb re-analysed the PCR reads in MiXCR, keeping a single row per CDR3 protein. The sample consists of under 350,000 distinct CDR3 sequences, 9.9% of them appearing once. The sample here was PBMCs from the stem cell graft donor, taken from the stem cell graft. Receptor source: a human donor who donated a stem cell graft to a child with SCID. Both conserved end residues are part of each CDR3. Fields, in order: D gene, J gene, V gene, clone size, CDR3 DNA, CDR3 protein. D genes are given only for firm matches. Size is omitted from some rows. Given values are once, few, many or a class for expanded clones.

>.|TRBJ2-5|TRBV9|.
TGTGCCAGCAGCGTAGGGGGGATGGAGACCCAGTACTTC
CASSVGGMETQYF
>.|TRBJ1-1|TRBV4-1|.
TGCGCCAGCAGCCTCCTTGGTGACGCCACTGAAGCTTTCTTT
CASSLLGDATEAFF
>.|TRBJ1-1|TRBV5-1|.
TGCGCCAGCAGCCCGGGACTGGTGAACACTGAAGCTTTCTTT
CASSPGLVNTEAFF
>TRBD1|TRBJ1-4|TRBV29-1|many
TGCAGCGCCCGAGGGACAGGGCAAGAAAAACTGTTTTTT
CSARGTGQEKLFF
>.|TRBJ1-1|TRBV5-1|.
TGCGCCAGCAGCGAAGGAAGGGGGTTATTTGGCACTGAAGCTTTCTTT
CASSEGRGLFGTEAFF
>.|TRBJ2-1|TRBV6-6|.
TGTGCCAGCAGCCCAGAGTACAATGAGCAGTTCTTC
CASSPEYNEQFF
>.|TRBJ1-2|TRBV6-5|few
TGTGCCAGCAGTTACTTCAAGGACAGTCCTTATGGCTACACCTTC
CASSYFKDSPYGYTF
>.|TRBJ2-7|TRBV6-1|few
TGTGCCAGCAGCTCCATGGCCTCCTACGAGCAGTACTTC
CASSSMASYEQYF
>.|TRBJ1-5|TRBV27|.
TGTGCCAGCAGTACAACCCCCCGGGGAACGGGACAGCCCCAGCATTTT
CASSTTPRGTGQPQHF
>.|TRBJ2-5|TRBV2|many
TGTGCCAGCGGGGTTTTGGAGACCCAGTACTTC
CASGVLETQYF
>.|TRBJ2-2|TRBV9|few
TGTGCCAGCAGCGTAGGCAGGGGCCCCATTGGGGAGCTGTTTTTT
CASSVGRGPIGELFF
>.|TRBJ1-5|TRBV20-1|.
TGCAGTGCTAGAGATCGAGTACAGGGAGATCAGCCCCAGCATTTT
CSARDRVQGDQPQHF
>TRBD1|TRBJ2-7|TRBV5-5|few
TGTGCCAGCAGCTTGGACAGGGGGTCACACTACGAGCAGTACTTC
CASSLDRGSHYEQYF
>.|TRBJ2-3|TRBV5-5|.
TGTGCCAGCAGCTGGGAGACCACCACAGATACGCAGTATTTT
CASSWETTTDTQYF
>.|TRBJ2-7|TRBV3-1|few
TGTGCCAGCAGCCGATCCGGGACGCCTTCCTACGAGCAGTACTTC
CASSRSGTPSYEQYF
>.|TRBJ2-6|TRBV6-1|few
TGTGCCAGCAGTGGGACAGCCCCTGGGGCCAACGTCCTGACTTTC
CASSGTAPGANVLTF
>TRBD1|TRBJ2-2|TRBV12-3/TRBV12-4|few
TGTGCCAGCAGTTTGGACGGCAGGGGGTTCGGGGAGCTGTTTTTT
CASSLDGRGFGELFF
>.|TRBJ2-7|TRBV12-3/TRBV12-4|.
TGTGCCAGCAGCTACGACCACCACTACGAGCAGTACTTC
CASSYDHHYEQYF
>.|TRBJ2-3|TRBV20-1|few
TGCAGTGCTAGTATCTGGGCGGACACAGATACGCAGTATTTT
CSASIWADTDTQYF
>TRBD2|TRBJ2-2|TRBV29-1|.
TGCAGCGTGATCTTGGGACTAGAGCTAGAGCTGTTTTTT
CSVILGLELELFF
>.|TRBJ1-1|TRBV11-2|.
TGTGCCAGCAGCTGGAAAGCTCCGAACACTGAAGCTTTCTTT
CASSWKAPNTEAFF
>.|TRBJ2-2|TRBV12-3/TRBV12-4|many
TGTGCCAGCAGTTTAGCCCTACAGGGCCCCGGGGAGCTGTTTTTT
CASSLALQGPGELFF
>.|TRBJ2-5|TRBV12-3/TRBV12-4|many
TGTGCCAGCAGTCTTTCCAGAATCGAGACCCAGTACTTC
CASSLSRIETQYF
>.|TRBJ1-6|TRBV5-4|.
TGTGCCAGCAACTCCATGGGGGGCGTTAATTCACCCCTCCACTTT
CASNSMGGVNSPLHF
>TRBD1|TRBJ2-7|TRBV5-1|.
TGCGCCAGCAGCATGTTGGACAGGGCCGACGAGCAGTACTTC
CASSMLDRADEQYF
>.|TRBJ2-7|TRBV5-6|.
TGTGCCAGCAGCCCGGGACCCCCCTTAACTTACGAGCAGTACTTC
CASSPGPPLTYEQYF
>TRBD1|TRBJ2-2|TRBV2|.
TGTGCCAGCAGTCCCTGGACAGGGCGGACCGGGGAGCTGTTTTTT
CASSPWTGRTGELFF
>.|TRBJ2-5|TRBV18|few
TGTGCCAGCTCACCACCGGACCCAGGCCAAGAGACCCAGTACTTC
CASSPPDPGQETQYF
>TRBD1|TRBJ1-5|TRBV20-1|few
TGCAGTGCTTCACCCCGACCCTGGGACAGGGAGGGGGACAATCAGCCCCAGCATTTT
CSASPRPWDREGDNQPQHF
>TRBD2|TRBJ2-7|TRBV15|few
TGTGCCACCAGCCGCGGGACTAGCGGGGCCTACGAGCAGTACTTC
CATSRGTSGAYEQYF
>.|TRBJ2-7|TRBV5-1|few
TGCGCCAGCAGCTCGCTTCTCTCCGAGCAGTACTTC
CASSSLLSEQYF
>TRBD2|TRBJ2-1|TRBV5-1|.
TGCGCCAGCAGCTTGGTAGCGGGGGAGAATGAGCAGTTCTTC
CASSLVAGENEQFF
>.|TRBJ1-2|TRBV6-1|few
TGTGCCAGCAGCTCAGCCGGTCCGGGGGACTATGGCTACACCTTC
CASSSAGPGDYGYTF
>.|TRBJ2-1|TRBV7-6|few
TGTGCCAGCAGCTTAGGCCGTCCTCTAGGGAGGAGCTCCTACAATGAGCAGTTCTTC
CASSLGRPLGRSSYNEQFF
>.|TRBJ2-7|TRBV11-2|.
TGTGCCAGCAGCTCCGATCCCTATAGGGATGACGAGCAGTACTTC
CASSSDPYRDDEQYF
>TRBD1|TRBJ1-1|TRBV20-1|.
TGCAGTGCGGTTGACAGGGGGACGGGCACTGAAGCTTTCTTT
CSAVDRGTGTEAFF
>TRBD1|TRBJ2-5|TRBV5-1|few
TGCGCCAGCAGCTCGACAGGGAGTAACCAAGAGACCCAGTACTTC
CASSSTGSNQETQYF
>.|TRBJ2-3|TRBV19|few
TGTGCCAGTAGGGTGGGCGATGCGCAGTATTTT
CASRVGDAQYF
>TRBD1|TRBJ2-2|TRBV7-8|many
TGTGCCAGCAGCCGACAGGGGAAGTTAATCGGGGAGCTGTTTTTT
CASSRQGKLIGELFF
>.|TRBJ2-2|TRBV5-1|.
TGCGCCAGCAGCCATCAGCGAACCGGGGAGCTGTTTTTT
CASSHQRTGELFF
>TRBD2|TRBJ2-3|TRBV7-8|.
TGTGCCACTCTTCTAGCGGGGGGGCCCGGCACAGATACGCAGTATTTT
CATLLAGGPGTDTQYF
>.|TRBJ2-6|TRBV5-6|few
TGTGCCAGCAGCTCCCTGCGAGGCTCTGGGGCCAACGTCCTGACTTTC
CASSSLRGSGANVLTF
>TRBD2|TRBJ2-4|TRBV20-1|.
TGCAGTGCCCACTTGGGACTAGCGGTAGCCAAAAACATTCAGTACTTC
CSAHLGLAVAKNIQYF
>.|TRBJ2-5|TRBV6-5|.
TGTGCCAGCAGTTACATGGGGTGGACCCAGTACTTC
CASSYMGWTQYF
>.|TRBJ1-2|TRBV20-1|many
TGCAGTGCTAGAGGCAACAGGGTATTAGATGGCTACACCTTC
CSARGNRVLDGYTF
>.|TRBJ2-5|TRBV5-1|few
TGCGCCAGCAGCTTGAATGGAAAAGAGACCCAGTACTTC
CASSLNGKETQYF
>.|TRBJ1-5|TRBV29-1|.
TGCAGCGTTGAAACGGGTAATGTAGTACGGGGAAATAGCAATCAGCCCCAGCATTTT
CSVETGNVVRGNSNQPQHF
>TRBD1|TRBJ2-1|TRBV5-1|few
TGCGCCAGCAAGAATGCAGGGGGCACCGAATTTGGAGGGCAGTTCTTC
CASKNAGGTEFGGQFF
>TRBD1|TRBJ1-3|TRBV9|many
TGTGCCAGCAGCGTATTGGCAGGGGGCTCTGGAAACACCATATATTTT
CASSVLAGGSGNTIYF
>TRBD1|TRBJ2-1|TRBV6-6|few
TGTGCCAGCGCACAGGGGTATGAGCAGTTCTTC
CASAQGYEQFF
>.|TRBJ2-7|TRBV18|few
TGTGCCAGCTCACCTTCGCCCGAACGGGGGAAGGCCTCCTACGAGCAGTACTTC
CASSPSPERGKASYEQYF